The 19 T cell receptor beta chains listed next were all sequenced from one sample in a study of a mutant IDH1 vaccine in newly diagnosed glioma (dated by TCRdb to 2020 to 2023). The time point tag for this specimen amounts to: week 11, during vaccination. Each vaccine dose was 300 ug of a 20-mer mutant IDH1 peptide in Montanide, given subcutaneously with topical imiquimod. These receptors have no identified antigens. The library came from the immunoSEQ multiplex PCR assay. In its TCRdb copy, this immuneACCESS table keeps in-frame sequences only and misses some clones. Where compared with another copy, unresolved V genes explain less than half of these, and the others have no known cause. This sample gives 35,000 to 45,000 clones in total; 75% to 90% of them show up just once. The top ten clonotypes cover about 14% of the sample. Sequencing was performed on peripheral blood mononuclear cells (PBMCs), taken from a glioma patient whose treatment included an IDH1 peptide vaccine. These receptors all come from a woman in her 30s with glioma. Some clones in this sample may be carry-over from other donors' samples.

There are a few counts of this clone. The rearrangement uses TRBV4-1 and TRBJ1-2, with 9 bases that match TRBD1. V lost 2 bases to trimming and J lost 4 bases; unmatched junction nucleotides: 5. CDR3 length: 15 residues. The germline CDR1 and CDR2 sequences are MGHRA and YSYEKL. CDR3 DNA sequence: TGCGCCAGCAGCCAAATGACAGGGGGTGGCTATGGCTACACCTTC. Its protein product is CASSQMTGGGYGYTF.

The chain employs TRBV13 and TRBJ1-5, with 12 bases lining up with TRBD1. This CDR3 contains 15 residues. The germline CDR1 and CDR2 sequences are PRHDT and FYEKMQ (reference sequence). V dropped 5 bases and J dropped 3; count of bases not matched to a gene: 2. The CDR3 coding sequence is TGTGCCAGCAGCCCGGGACAGGGGGCCAATCAGCCCCAGCATTTT. Amino acids: CASSPGQGANQPQHF.

The count of this clone is one. The chain uses TRBV11-3 and TRBJ2-7; TRBD2 matches 9 bases. V was pared by 9 bases and J by 3 bases, with 3 bases of the junction left unmatched. The CDR3 covers 12 residues. CDR1 and CDR2 (germline): SGHNT, YENEEA. CDR3 DNA sequence: TGTGCCAGAGGGCGGGGGGGCTACGAGCAGTACTTC. Amino acids: CARGRGGYEQYF.

The chain carries TRBV5-5 and TRBJ2-7, with a tentative D call TRBD1 (6 bases). The CDR3 extends over 15 amino acids. Trimming pared 0 bases from V and 2 bases from J, leaving 12 bases between. Germline CDR1 is SGHKS and CDR2 is YYEKEE (reference sequence). CDR3 bases: TGTGCCAGCAGCTTGGCAGGGGCTCCTCCCTACGAGCAGTACTTC. Translated: CASSLAGAPPYEQYF.

This clone appeared a few times. V and J are TRBV7-9 and TRBJ2-7; no clear D gene. The CDR3 totals 15 residues. V shed 5 bases and J shed 3 bases, with 17 bases lying between them. The V gene's germline CDR1 is SEHNR and CDR2 FQNEAQ (reference sequence). This chain's CDR3 is CASSHPDPIDYEQYF. The CDR3 DNA follows: TGTGCCAGCAGCCACCCGGACCCTATAGACTACGAGCAGTACTTC. The full variable domain, rest sourced from reference TRBV7-9 and TRBJ2-7, is DTGVSQNPRHKITKRGQNVTFRCDPISEHNRLYWYRQTLGQGPEFLTYFQNEAQLEKSRLLSDRFSAERPKGSFSTLEIQRTEQGDSAMYLCASSHPDPIDYEQYFGPGTRLTVT.

This chain uses TRBV5-1 with TRBJ2-7, with 9 bases fitting TRBD2. In germline, CDR1 is SGHRS, CDR2 YFSETQ. V shed 5 bases and J 5 bases; nucleotides not matched to a gene: 5. This CDR3 has 13 amino acids. The CDR3 DNA reads as TGCGCCAGCAGTAGCGGGAGTCAGAACGAGCAGTACTTC. Residues: CASSSGSQNEQYF.

The J gene is TRBJ1-3, the V gene TRBV6-1; no firm D call. V lost 7 bases, J lost 10 bases, and 11 bases lay in between. The CDR3 is made up of 11 amino acids. Germline CDR1 and CDR2: MNHNS and SASEGT. For the CDR3, the DNA is TGTGCCAGCACGGCATTCACAACCATATATTTT. This sequence encodes CASTAFTTIYF.

This chain uses TRBV7-9 with TRBJ2-3; D perhaps matches TRBD1 (6 bases). The CDR3 runs to 14 residues. The V end was cut by 1 base, the J end by 5 bases, with 10 bases between. CDR1 and CDR2 from the germline V gene are SEHNR and FQNEAQ (reference sequence). The CDR3 nucleotides read TGTGCCAGCAGCTTAGACAGGGTAGTAGATACGCAGTATTTT. Protein product: CASSLDRVVDTQYF.

The chain has TRBV4-1 and TRBJ1-5; no clear D gene. Between the trimmed V and J ends, which lost 0 bases and 1 base, there was a span of 7 bases. Per germline, CDR1 MGHRA and CDR2 YSYEKL. The CDR3 extends over 15 amino acids. Written as DNA, the CDR3 is TGCGCCAGCAGCCAAGAACTCCCCAGCAATCAGCCCCAGCATTTT. Its protein is CASSQELPSNQPQHF.

The chain is built from TRBV5-1 and TRBJ1-2; D is perhaps TRBD1 (5 bases). CDR3 size: 14 residues. Germline V gene sequence: CDR1 SGHRS, CDR2 YFSETQ. The V end was cut by 2 bases, the J end by 7 bases, with 15 bases between. This CDR3 is CASSFLGTEGGYTF. The CDR3 DNA follows: TGCGCCAGCAGCTTTCTGGGGACGGAGGGTGGCTACACCTTC.

The rearrangement links TRBV7-9 to TRBJ2-6, with 9 positions matching TRBD1. V shed 1 base and J 2 bases; nucleotides not matched to a gene: 6. In germline, CDR1 is SEHNR, CDR2 FQNEAQ (reference sequence). CDR3 size: 18 residues. The CDR3 loop is CASSLGTGGRAGANVLTF. The CDR3 DNA is TGTGCCAGCAGCTTAGGCACAGGGGGCAGGGCTGGGGCCAACGTCCTGACTTTC.

The chain recombines TRBV6-1 with TRBJ1-3; TRBD1 aligns across 9 bases. The trim removed 4 bases at V and 9 bases at J, leaving 7 bases unmatched. From germline, CDR1 is MNHNS and CDR2 SASEGT. This CDR3 has 14 amino acids. The CDR3 DNA is TGTGCCAGCAGTGTCGGGGGACAGGGTAGCACCATATATTTT. Residues: CASSVGGQGSTIYF.

V and J are TRBV11-2 and TRBJ1-5; TRBD1 might be the D (5 bases). This CDR3 comprises 16 residues. In germline, CDR1 is SGHAT, CDR2 FQNNGV. Trimming cost V 5 bases and J 0 bases, with 14 bases left between them. DNA of the CDR3: TGTGCCAGCAGCCTGGGGACGGTGTCTAGCAATCAGCCCCAGCATTTT. Translating gives CASSLGTVSSNQPQHF. Filled out from reference TRBV11-2 and TRBJ1-5, the complete variable domain reads EAGVAQSPRYKIIEKRQSVAFWCNPISGHATLYWYQQILGQGPKLLIQFQNNGVVDDSQLPKDRFSAERLKGVDSTLKIQPAKLEDSAVYLCASSLGTVSSNQPQHFGDGTRLSIL.

The rearrangement joins TRBV7-9 to TRBJ2-5; D perhaps matches TRBD2 (6 bases). The CDR3 is 14 residues long. Trimming stripped 7 bases from V and 3 bases from J, with 15 bases between. Germline V gene lookup returns CDR1 SEHNR and CDR2 FQNEAQ (reference sequence). For the CDR3, the DNA is TGTGCCAGCAATCGAGGAGGGCTGGAAGAGACCCAGTACTTC. Its protein product is CASNRGGLEETQYF.

This chain's CDR3 is CASSPLAGVNEQFF. CDR3 bases: TGTGCCAGCAGCCCGCTAGCGGGAGTAAATGAGCAGTTCTTC. The chain recombines TRBV14 with TRBJ2-1; 10 bases match TRBD2. Trimming cost V 4 bases and J 7 bases; bases outside gene matches: 4. This CDR3 contains 14 residues. From germline, CDR1 is SGHDN and CDR2 FVKESK.

The chain couples TRBV6-1 to TRBJ2-7, with a weak D call TRBD2 (6 bases). CDR1 and CDR2 from the germline V gene are MNHNS and SASEGT. CDR3 length equals 12 residues. V dropped 3 bases and J dropped 4 bases, with 7 bases sitting between them. The CDR3 spells CASSDGGYEQYF. As DNA, the CDR3 is TGTGCCAGCAGTGACGGGGGATACGAGCAGTACTTC.

This clone was found once. The chain recombines TRBV9 with TRBJ1-1; maybe TRBD1 (6 bases). The CDR3 is 13 residues long. Trimming stripped 7 bases from V and 4 bases from J, with 14 bases between. CDR1 is SGDLS, CDR2 YYNGEE, per germline. CDR3 sequence: CASSRGGSTEAFF. CDR3 coding DNA: TGTGCCAGCTCTCGAGGGGGGAGCACTGAAGCTTTCTTT.

The chain combines TRBV5-4 with TRBJ2-4; D is perhaps TRBD1 or TRBD2 (6 bases each). The CDR3 sequence is 16 residues long. Trimming stripped 3 bases from V and 4 bases from J, with 17 bases between. Germline CDR1 and CDR2: SGHNT and YYREEE (reference sequence). CDR3 protein: CASSSDGGGVKNIQYF. DNA for the CDR3: TGTGCCAGCAGCTCCGATGGGGGCGGGGTGAAAAACATTCAGTACTTC. Together with reference TRBV5-4 and TRBJ2-4, the CDR3 gives the full variable domain: ETGVTQSPTHLIKTRGQQVTLRCSSQSGHNTVSWYQQALGQGPQFIFQYYREEENGRGNFPPRFSGLQFPNYSSELNVNALELDDSALYLCASSSDGGGVKNIQYFGAGTRLSVL.

In its sample, this clone was seen once. The J gene is TRBJ1-5, the V gene TRBV15; D is unclear. V lost 3 bases and J 3 bases, leaving 9 bases between the germline ends. This CDR3 is built from 14 residues. Germline-derived CDR1 and CDR2 are LNHNV and YYDKDF (reference sequence). CDR3: CATSSWAANQPQHF. The CDR3 region has the DNA TGTGCCACCAGCAGCTGGGCCGCCAATCAGCCCCAGCATTTT.